This is a list of T cell receptor beta chains from one sample in a study of human T cells and chemical hapten exposure. TCRdb fed the RACE reads into MiXCR, producing one record per CDR3 protein. The top ten clones hold 1.5% to 2% of a sample with about 46,000 distinct CDR3 sequences, about 4.5% of them seen once. Sequenced: whole blood. These receptor sequences come from a female donor in good health. Some clones in this sample may be carry-over from other donors' samples. The CDR3 runs from the conserved cysteine through the conserved F or W. The order of the fields is clone size, D gene, J gene, V gene, CDR3 DNA, CDR3 protein. D genes are given only for firm matches. The listing skips clone size in some rows; elsewhere it reads once, few, many or a size class.

>many|-|TRBJ2-1|TRBV27
TGTGCCAGCAGTTTACCTCCTATTTCCGTCCGTGGTGGCAATGAGCAGTTCTTC
CASSLPPISVRGGNEQFF
>many|TRBD1|TRBJ1-5|TRBV10-3
TGTGCCATCAGTGTCGGACAGGGTGTCCAGCCCCAGCATTTT
CAISVGQGVQPQHF
>many|TRBD1|TRBJ1-1|TRBV6-6
TGTGCCAGCAGTTACGTACAGGGGTACAACACTGAAGCTTTCTTT
CASSYVQGYNTEAFF
>many|-|TRBJ1-3|TRBV21-1
TGTGCCAGCAGCAACGCTGGAAACACCATATATTTT
CASSNAGNTIYF
>few|TRBD1|TRBJ2-3|TRBV12-5
TGTGCTAGTGGTTTACGGACAGGGAGCACAGATACGCAGTATTTT
CASGLRTGSTDTQYF
>many|TRBD1|TRBJ2-1|TRBV12-3/TRBV12-4
TGTGCCAGCAGTTTAGCCGGACAGGGTGCCTACAATGAGCAGTTCTTC
CASSLAGQGAYNEQFF
>many|TRBD1|TRBJ2-7|TRBV20-1
TGCAGTGCTCCGATTCCGGGACAGGGCTCCTACGAGCAGTACTTC
CSAPIPGQGSYEQYF
>few|-|TRBJ1-1|TRBV18
TGTGCCAGCTCACCACGGCGGGGCTGGGGCACTGAAGCTTTCTTT
CASSPRRGWGTEAFF
>many|-|TRBJ2-1|TRBV12-3/TRBV12-4
TGTGCCAGCAGTCCGGCTAGCGCGAGTAATGAGCAGTTCTTC
CASSPASASNEQFF
>many|-|TRBJ1-1|TRBV12-3/TRBV12-4
TGTGCCAGCAACCCGGACCCGGGGGGCACTGAAGCTTTCTTT
CASNPDPGGTEAFF
>many|-|TRBJ2-3|TRBV5-6
TGTGCCAGCAGTTATACAGGTTTGGAGAGAGATACGCAGTATTTT
CASSYTGLERDTQYF
>many|-|TRBJ1-1|TRBV9
TGTGCCAGCAGCCAGAGCAGGGTGAACACTGAAGCTTTCTTT
CASSQSRVNTEAFF
>many|-|TRBJ2-1|TRBV5-4
TGTGCCAGCAGTCCCGAGGGGGGGACCTACAATGAGCAGTTCTTC
CASSPEGGTYNEQFF
>many|TRBD2|TRBJ2-7|TRBV28
TGTGCCAGCAGTTTATCCAGCGGGGGGGCCGGCTACGAGCAGTACTTC
CASSLSSGGAGYEQYF
>many|TRBD1|TRBJ1-1|TRBV15
TGTGCCACCAGCCCGGACAGGGGATATGGGGCTTTCTTT
CATSPDRGYGAFF
>-|TRBD2|TRBJ2-3|TRBV5-4
TGTGCCAGCAGCGGTGGACTAGGAGATACGCAGTATTTT
CASSGGLGDTQYF
>many|-|TRBJ1-1|TRBV20-1
TGCAGTGCTATACGACGGACTGATATTTTCATGAACACTGAAGCTTTCTTT
CSAIRRTDIFMNTEAFF
>many|TRBD1|TRBJ1-5|TRBV12-3/TRBV12-4
TGTGCCAGCAGTTTGGCAGGGGGAGGCCCCCAGCATTTT
CASSLAGGGPQHF
>many|-|TRBJ2-1|TRBV20-1
TGCAGTGCCAGTGACAGCGACAATGAGCAGTTCTTC
CSASDSDNEQFF
>many|-|TRBJ1-6|TRBV3-1
TGTGCCAGCAGCCAAGACAGCCTTGGGTCACCCCTCCACTTT
CASSQDSLGSPLHF
>many|TRBD2|TRBJ2-1|TRBV29-1
TGCAGCGTTAGAACCGGAGCGGGGGGGGGGAATGAGCAGTTCTTC
CSVRTGAGGGNEQFF
>few|TRBD1|TRBJ1-5|TRBV9
TGTGCCAGCAGCGGACAGGGGCTGGGCAATCAGCCCCAGCATTTT
CASSGQGLGNQPQHF
>many|-|TRBJ1-2|TRBV10-3
TGTGCCATCAGATTGGACAGCACCTTTCGGCCCAACTATGGCTACACCTTC
CAIRLDSTFRPNYGYTF